What follows are 29 T cell receptor beta chains derived from one specimen sequenced in a study of CD8+CD57+ T cells in acquired aplastic anemia. The use of genomic DNA as template underpinned the TCR beta VDJ and CDR3 profiling. TCRdb fed the reads into MiXCR, producing one record per CDR3 protein. The sample consists of roughly 190,000 distinct CDR3 sequences, under 55% of them appearing once. For sequencing, patients were chosen who had shown expansion of CD8+CD57+ cells by flow cytometry. Sequences were obtained from sorted CD4+, CD8+, or CD8+CD57+ T cells (not recorded which) from PBMCs. Receptors were obtained from a human donor with aplastic anemia.

This clonotype turned up a few times. A single base separates this from a much larger clone, so it may be a read error. Because it lacks the conserved phenylalanine or tryptophan at the end, this CDR3 is likely a read error. This chain joins TRBV5-7 and TRBJ1-2; the match to TRBD1 covers 9 bases. TRBV5-7 is flagged as an ORF with uncertain function. V trimming: 2 bases; J trimming: 6 bases; junction bases outside the gene matches: 2. This CDR3 comprises 13 residues. The CDR3 nucleotides are TGTGCCAGCAGCTTCACAGGGGGCGATGGCTACACCTCC. It is translated as CASSFTGGDGYTS.

This chain's CDR3 is CASHGGAGEKLFF. The CDR3 DNA reads as TGTGCCAGCCACGGGGGTGCCGGTGAAAAACTGTTTTTT. The chain joins TRBV7-9 to TRBJ1-4; D is possibly TRBD1 (5 bases). The CDR3 sequence is 13 residues long. Germline CDR1 and CDR2: SEHNR and FQNEAQ (reference sequence). The germline V and J ends were trimmed by 8 bases and 7 bases, with 14 bases remaining between them.

This clonotype was seen a few times. The V call is TRBV9, the J call TRBJ2-7; 7 bases agree with TRBD2. CDR3 length: 13 residues. Germline V lookup: CDR1 SGDLS, CDR2 YYNGEE. V was pared by 4 bases and J by 7 bases, with 8 bases of the junction left unmatched. CDR3 sequence (DNA): TGTGCCAGCAGCTCCCGACTAGCAGGGGAGCAGTACTTC. Translated: CASSSRLAGEQYF.

This clonotype has more than one count but fewer than ten. The V gene is TRBV28, the J gene TRBJ2-7; D is unresolved. Germline V gene lookup returns CDR1 MDHEN and CDR2 SYDVKM. Deletions cut 8 bases from V and 6 bases from J, with 14 bases between. The CDR3 is 12 amino acids. CDR3 in amino acids: CASPIGIGEQYF. The CDR3 region has the DNA TGTGCCAGCCCAATTGGCATTGGCGAGCAGTACTTC.

The chain carries TRBV7-2 and TRBJ2-3, with 7 bases identical to TRBD1. This CDR3 has 14 residues. Germline lookup yields CDR1 SGHTA and CDR2 FQGNSA. Trimming at V came to 11 bases and at J to 0 bases, leaving 8 bases not matched to a gene. The CDR3 sequence: CAGKRGQSTDTQYF. In DNA, the CDR3 is TGTGCCGGCAAACGGGGACAGAGCACAGATACGCAGTATTTT. Filled out from reference TRBV7-2 and TRBJ2-3, the complete variable domain reads GAGVSQSPSNKVTEKGKDVELRCDPISGHTALYWYRQSLGQGLEFLIYFQGNSAPDKSGLPSDRFSAERTGGSVSTLTIQRTQQEDSAVYLCAGKRGQSTDTQYFGPGTRLTVL.

This clonotype was seen repeatedly, ten times or more. J is TRBJ1-1 and V is TRBV5-1; 7 positions agree with TRBD1. The J segment lost 2 bases and the V segment lost 5 bases, leaving 6 bases of the junction unmatched. The CDR3 runs to 14 residues. CDR1 is SGHRS, CDR2 YFSETQ, per germline. The CDR3 protein is CASSEQGDNTEAFF. The CDR3 DNA follows: TGCGCCAGCAGTGAGCAGGGGGATAACACTGAAGCTTTCTTT.

The table lists this clonotype with a count of one. This chain links TRBV10-3 with TRBJ1-4; no definite D call. V dropped 7 bases and J dropped 0 bases, with 6 bases sitting between them. Germline lookup yields CDR1 ENHRY and CDR2 SYGVKD. CDR3 size: 13 residues. This chain's CDR3 is CAIKGSTNEKLFF. For the CDR3, the DNA is TGTGCCATCAAGGGATCAACTAATGAAAAACTGTTTTTT.

This chain links TRBV9 with TRBJ2-2; TRBD1 agrees at 8 bases. Germline-derived CDR1 and CDR2 are SGDLS and YYNGEE. This CDR3 region has 15 residues. Unmatched junction bases numbered 2, after V lost 3 bases and J lost 1 base. The CDR3 protein is CASSGGTGNTGELFF. CDR3 bases: TGTGCCAGCAGCGGTGGGACAGGGAACACCGGGGAGCTGTTTTTT.

The V and J genes are TRBV24-1 and TRBJ2-5; tentative D call: TRBD1 (5 bases). Between the trimmed V and J ends, which lost 4 bases and 2 bases, there was a span of 13 bases. The CDR3 sequence is 15 residues long. Germline V gene data show CDR1 as KGHDR and CDR2 as SFDVKD. CDR3 region: CATSDPGLGQETQYF. DNA of the CDR3: TGTGCCACCAGTGACCCAGGGTTAGGACAAGAGACCCAGTACTTC.

This clonotype occurred a few times. V usage is TRBV29-1 and J usage is TRBJ1-1; D is undetermined. Germline CDR1 and CDR2: SQVTM and ANQGSEA. CDR3 size: 12 residues. The V end lost 7 bases, the J end lost 1 base, and 10 bases lay between the germline ends. For the CDR3, the DNA is TGCAGCGGTCGGGGTTCGAACACTGAAGCTTTCTTT. It specifies CSGRGSNTEAFF.

This clonotype has a count of ten or more. The CDR3 nucleotides read TGTGCCAGCACCCTTAGCGGGAGCCAATACAATGAGCAGTTCTTC. It translates to CASTLSGSQYNEQFF. The V gene is TRBV7-2, the J gene TRBJ2-1, with 9 bases aligning to TRBD2. Trimming removed 7 bases from V and 4 bases from J; junction bases left unmatched: 8. This CDR3 comprises 15 residues. CDR1 is SGHTA and CDR2 is FQGNSA in the germline V gene.

The chain has TRBV24-1 and TRBJ2-5, with D possibly being TRBD1 (5 bases). This CDR3 is 13 amino acids long. The V end was cut by 5 bases, the J end by 4 bases, with 10 bases between. Germline loops: CDR1 KGHDR, CDR2 SFDVKD. The CDR3 here is CATSAAGIETQYF. As DNA, the CDR3 is TGTGCCACCAGTGCGGCAGGGATAGAGACCCAGTACTTC.

The chain joins TRBV7-9 to TRBJ1-4, with D possibly matching TRBD1 (5 bases). V gave up 5 bases and J gave up 5 bases, with 12 bases separating them. This CDR3 contains 14 residues. Per germline, CDR1 SEHNR and CDR2 FQNEAQ (reference sequence). The CDR3 loop reads CASSLPGRNEKLFF. The DNA of the CDR3 is TGTGCCAGCAGCCTCCCGGGACGGAATGAAAAACTGTTTTTT.

The chain combines TRBV11-2 with TRBJ2-1, with 11 bases matching TRBD2. In germline, CDR1 is SGHAT, CDR2 FQNNGV. Germline trimming cut 3 bases from V and 5 bases from J; bases unmatched to any gene: 9. The CDR3 consists of 17 residues. The CDR3 loop is CASSFRTGTSGNNEQFF. The CDR3 DNA reads TGTGCCAGCAGCTTTCGTACCGGGACTAGCGGAAACAATGAGCAGTTCTTC.

V is TRBV11-2 and J is TRBJ2-7, with a weak D call TRBD2 (6 bases). This CDR3 spans 14 amino acids. The germline V gene has CDR1 SGHAT and CDR2 FQNNGV. V gave up 5 bases and J gave up 6 bases, with 17 bases separating them. The CDR3 nucleotides read TGTGCCAGCAGCCCCTCGGGGGAGAGGGGCGAGCAGTACTTC. Residues: CASSPSGERGEQYF.

The table lists this clonotype with a few counts. This chain joins TRBV9 and TRBJ1-2, with unresolved D. V dropped 0 bases and J dropped 4 bases, with 10 bases sitting between them. This CDR3 spans 14 amino acids. CDR1 SGDLS and CDR2 YYNGEE come from the germline V gene. The CDR3 spells CASSVATSGYGYTF. The CDR3 coding sequence is TGTGCCAGCAGCGTAGCCACCTCCGGCTATGGCTACACCTTC.

This rearrangement joins TRBV7-2 to TRBJ1-2; TRBD1 agrees at 7 bases. Germline CDR1 is SGHTA and CDR2 is FQGNSA. The CDR3 is made up of 13 amino acids. The V gene end was trimmed by 5 bases and the J gene end by 8 bases; junction bases not matched to a gene: 8. The CDR3 sequence is CASSPAQGRGYTF. As DNA, the CDR3 is TGTGCCAGCAGCCCGGCACAGGGGAGGGGCTACACCTTC.

There are many counts of this clonotype. CDR3 in amino acids: CASSLDPGTSGSNTQYF. The CDR3 coding sequence is TGTGCCAGCAGCTTGGACCCCGGGACTAGCGGGAGTAATACGCAGTATTTT. V gene TRBV5-8 combines with J gene TRBJ2-3; 14 positions agree with TRBD2. V shed 0 bases and J 7 bases; nucleotides not matched to a gene: 7. The CDR3 contains 17 residues. CDR1 is SGHTS and CDR2 is YDEGEE in the germline V gene.

The V and J genes are TRBV20-1 and TRBJ1-2; no clear D. This CDR3 is 13 amino acids long. Germline CDR1 and CDR2: DFQATT and SNEGSKA (reference sequence). Trimming stripped 0 bases from V and 0 bases from J, with 5 bases between. The CDR3 coding sequence is TGCAGTGCTAGAGAGACACCTAACTATGGCTACACCTTC. It encodes CSARETPNYGYTF.

This clonotype was observed at least ten times. This chain links TRBV19 with TRBJ1-5; D remains ambiguous. Trimming pared 6 bases from V and 5 bases from J, leaving 8 bases between. Per the germline V gene, CDR1 is LNHDA and CDR2 is SQIVND (reference sequence). The CDR3 has 12 residues. The CDR3 DNA is TGTGCCAGTAGAGTAGAGGATCAGCCCCAGCATTTT. Translated: CASRVEDQPQHF. The complete variable domain, with remaining parts taken from reference TRBV19 and TRBJ1-5, reads DGGITQSPKYLFRKEGQNVTLSCEQNLNHDAMYWYRQDPGQGLRLIYYSQIVNDFQKGDIAEGYSVSREKKESFPLTVTSAQKNPTAFYLCASRVEDQPQHFGDGTRLSIL.

V is TRBV18 and J is TRBJ1-1; D perhaps matches TRBD1 (5 bases). The V gene lost 3 bases and the J gene lost 5 bases, with 16 bases spanning the gap. The germline gives CDR1 KGHSH, CDR2 LQKENI. This CDR3 has 15 residues. CDR3 sequence: CASSPMGVLGTEAFF. CDR3 in DNA: TGTGCCAGCTCACCCATGGGGGTCCTGGGGACTGAAGCTTTCTTT.

On this clonotype itself: A much bigger clone sits one base away, suggesting this may be a read error. Because it lacks the conserved phenylalanine or tryptophan at the end, this CDR3 is likely a read error. This sequence joins TRBV6-5 and TRBJ2-7; D not resolved. The CDR3 extends over 12 amino acids. Germline CDR1 MNHEY, CDR2 SVGAGI. Trimming left V 5 bases short and J 6 bases short, with 11 bases between. The CDR3 nucleotides read TGTGCCAGCAGTAACAAACCTACCGAGCAGTACCTC. This gives the protein CASSNKPTEQYL.

This clonotype was picked up a small number of times. The rearrangement uses TRBV7-3 and TRBJ2-2; D uncertain. Trimming cost V 4 bases and J 3 bases, with 6 bases left between them. Germline CDR1 is SGHTA and CDR2 is FQGTGA. CDR3 length equals 13 residues. For the CDR3, the DNA is TGTGCCAGCAGCTCCCGATACACCGGGGAGCTGTTTTTT. The encoded protein is CASSSRYTGELFF.

For this clonotype: A read error is possible here, since a much larger clone lies one base away. J is TRBJ2-1 and V is TRBV5-4; 7 bases are shared with TRBD2. Germline CDR1 and CDR2: SGHNT and YYREEE (reference sequence). The CDR3 is 15 residues long. The CDR3 coding sequence is TGTGCCGGCAGCTTCTCGGGGGGAGGGCCTGGGGAGCAGTTCTTC. Protein sequence: CAGSFSGGGPGEQFF.

The V gene is TRBV6-1, the J gene TRBJ2-1; 9 bases are shared with TRBD2. V dropped 6 bases and J dropped 9; count of bases not matched to a gene: 15. This CDR3 is built from 16 residues. Germline values: CDR1 MNHNS, CDR2 SASEGT. The CDR3 here is CASRDTGTSYTGEQFF. CDR3 DNA: TGTGCCAGCAGAGATACCGGGACTAGCTACACGGGTGAGCAGTTCTTC.

The rearrangement links TRBV20-1 to TRBJ2-5; 9 nucleotides align to TRBD1. CDR1 DFQATT and CDR2 SNEGSKA come from the germline V gene (reference sequence). The ends lost 4 bases at V and 4 bases at J; junction bases unmatched: 7. The CDR3 runs 14 residues. DNA of the CDR3: TGCAGTGCTACCGCCGCGGACAGGGGAGAGACCCAGTACTTC. Translated: CSATAADRGETQYF.

This chain joins TRBV27 and TRBJ2-3; possible D gene TRBD2, 6 bases. V was shortened by 6 bases and J by 6 bases, with 16 bases between the two germline ends. Germline CDR1 reads MNHEY; CDR2 reads SMNVEV (reference sequence). The CDR3 loop spans 14 amino acids. CDR3: CASSPTGEWDTQYF. CDR3 bases: TGTGCCAGCAGCCCCACGGGAGAATGGGATACGCAGTATTTT.

A remark on this clonotype: One junction end disagrees with the germline gene, perhaps due to a read error. The chain combines TRBV15 with TRBJ2-1, with 7 bases identical to TRBD2. This CDR3 is 13 amino acids long. CDR1 is LNHNV, CDR2 YYDKDF, per germline (reference sequence). CDR3 residues: CATSGGRGNEQFF. The CDR3 region has the DNA TGCGCCACCAGCGGAGGGAGGGGCAATGAGCAGTTCTTC.

The chain joins TRBV25-1 to TRBJ2-1, with unresolved D. Trimming removed 9 bases at V and 4 bases at J, with 22 bases between. The germline gives CDR1 MGHDK, CDR2 SYGVNS. The CDR3 extends over 16 amino acids. CDR3 DNA sequence: TGTGCCAGGCCAACGACTCCCAGCGTGGGATACAATGAGCAGTTCTTC. It specifies CARPTTPSVGYNEQFF.